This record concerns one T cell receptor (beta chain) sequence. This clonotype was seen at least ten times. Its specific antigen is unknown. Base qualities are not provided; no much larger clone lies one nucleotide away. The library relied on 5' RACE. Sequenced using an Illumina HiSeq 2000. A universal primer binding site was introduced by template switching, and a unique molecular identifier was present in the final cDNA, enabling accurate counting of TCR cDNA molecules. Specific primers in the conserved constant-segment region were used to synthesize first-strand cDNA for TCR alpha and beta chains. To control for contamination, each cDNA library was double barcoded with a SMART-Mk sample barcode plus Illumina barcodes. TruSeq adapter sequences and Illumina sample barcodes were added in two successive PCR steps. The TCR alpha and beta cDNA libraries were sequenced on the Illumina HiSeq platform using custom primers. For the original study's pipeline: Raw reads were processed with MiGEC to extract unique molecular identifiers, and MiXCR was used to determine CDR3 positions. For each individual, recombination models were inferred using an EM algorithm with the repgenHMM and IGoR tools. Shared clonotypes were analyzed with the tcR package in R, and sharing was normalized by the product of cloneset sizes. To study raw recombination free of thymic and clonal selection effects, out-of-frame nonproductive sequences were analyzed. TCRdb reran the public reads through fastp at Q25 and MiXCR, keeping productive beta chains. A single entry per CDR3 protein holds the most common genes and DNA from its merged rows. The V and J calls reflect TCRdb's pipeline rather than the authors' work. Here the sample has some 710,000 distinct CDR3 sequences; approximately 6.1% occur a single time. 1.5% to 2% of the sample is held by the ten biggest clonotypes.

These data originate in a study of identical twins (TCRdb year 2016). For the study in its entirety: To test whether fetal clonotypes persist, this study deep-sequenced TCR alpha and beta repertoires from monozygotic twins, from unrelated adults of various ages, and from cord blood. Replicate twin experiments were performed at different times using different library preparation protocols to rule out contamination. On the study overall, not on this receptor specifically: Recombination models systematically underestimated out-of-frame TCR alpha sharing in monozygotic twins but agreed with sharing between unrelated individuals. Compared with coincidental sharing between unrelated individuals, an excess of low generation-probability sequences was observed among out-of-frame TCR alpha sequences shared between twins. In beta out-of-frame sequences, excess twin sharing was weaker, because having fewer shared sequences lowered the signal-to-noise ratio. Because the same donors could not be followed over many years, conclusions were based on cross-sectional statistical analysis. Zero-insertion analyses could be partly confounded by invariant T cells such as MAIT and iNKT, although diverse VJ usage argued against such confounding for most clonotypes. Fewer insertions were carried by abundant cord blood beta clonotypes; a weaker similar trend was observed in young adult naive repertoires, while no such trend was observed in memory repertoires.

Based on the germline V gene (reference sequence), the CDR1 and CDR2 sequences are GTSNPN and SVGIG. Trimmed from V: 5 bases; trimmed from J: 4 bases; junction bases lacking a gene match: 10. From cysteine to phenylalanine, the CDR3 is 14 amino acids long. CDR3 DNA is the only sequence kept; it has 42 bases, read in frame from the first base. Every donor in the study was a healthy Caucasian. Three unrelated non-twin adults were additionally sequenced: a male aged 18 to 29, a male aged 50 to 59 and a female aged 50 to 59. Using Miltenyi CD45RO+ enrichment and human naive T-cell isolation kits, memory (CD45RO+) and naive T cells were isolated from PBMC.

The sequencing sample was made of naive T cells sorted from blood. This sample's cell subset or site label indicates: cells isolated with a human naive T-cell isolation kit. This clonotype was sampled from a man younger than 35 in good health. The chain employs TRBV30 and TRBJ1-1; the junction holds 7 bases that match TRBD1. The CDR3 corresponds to CAWFYGTAFTEAFF. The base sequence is TGTGCCTGGTTCTACGGGACAGCCTTCACTGAAGCTTTCTTT.